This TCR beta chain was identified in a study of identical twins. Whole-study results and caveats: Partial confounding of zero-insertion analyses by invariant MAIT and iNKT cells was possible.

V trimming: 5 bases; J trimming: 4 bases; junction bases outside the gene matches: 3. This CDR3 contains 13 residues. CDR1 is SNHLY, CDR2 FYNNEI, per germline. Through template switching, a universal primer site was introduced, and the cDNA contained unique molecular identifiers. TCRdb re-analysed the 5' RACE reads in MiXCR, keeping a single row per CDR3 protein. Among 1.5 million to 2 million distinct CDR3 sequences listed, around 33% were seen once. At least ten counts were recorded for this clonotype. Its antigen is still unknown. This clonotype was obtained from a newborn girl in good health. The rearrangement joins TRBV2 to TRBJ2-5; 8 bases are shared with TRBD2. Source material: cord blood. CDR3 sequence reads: CASSLREGETQYF. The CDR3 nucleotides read TGTGCCAGCAGTCTCCGGGAGGGAGAGACCCAGTACTTC.